A single sample gave rise to the 3 T cell receptor beta chains below, sequenced in a study of beta chain features in type 1 diabetes. What was sequenced were expressed TCRB transcripts, since all of the isolated RNA had been reverse transcribed. Libraries were prepared by immunoSEQ multiplex PCR; TCRdb keeps only in-frame clonotypes and omits some of them. Of hundreds of thousands of clones in the sample, roughly a sixth were seen once. Specimen: naive CD4+ T cells from blood. These receptors all stem from a man between 18 and 35 years old in good health.

The rearrangement uses TRBV30 and TRBJ1-5; a possible D gene is TRBD1 (5 bases). The V gene's germline CDR1 is GTSNPN and CDR2 SVGIG (reference sequence). Trimming shortened V by 1 base and J by 6 bases, and 10 bases separated the two germline ends. The CDR3 is 13 residues long. This CDR3 reads CAWSAQGIQPQHF. For the CDR3, the DNA is TGTGCCTGGAGTGCTCAGGGAATTCAGCCCCAGCATTTT.

The chain combines TRBV11-3 with TRBJ2-2; D possibly corresponds to TRBD2 (5 bases). V was trimmed by 2 bases and J by 2 bases, leaving 15 bases between them. CDR3 size: 17 residues. Germline V lookup: CDR1 SGHNT, CDR2 YENEEA. CDR3 nucleotides: TGTGCCAGCAGCTTAACCTTGCTAACTAGAAACACCGGGGAGCTGTTTTTT. Its translation is CASSLTLLTRNTGELFF. The variable domain in full, with the rest retrieved from reference TRBV11-3 and TRBJ2-2, is EAGVVQSPRYKIIEKKQPVAFWCNPISGHNTLYWYLQNLGQGPELLIRYENEEAVDDSQLPKDRFSAERLKGVDSTLKIQPAELGDSAVYLCASSLTLLTRNTGELFFGEGSRLTVL.

The chain combines TRBV7-2 with TRBJ2-3; D assignment may be TRBD1 or TRBD2 (5 bases each). Trimming shortened V by 1 base and J by 11 bases, and 13 bases separated the two germline ends. This CDR3 comprises 13 residues. Germline loops: CDR1 SGHTA, CDR2 FQGNSA. The chain's CDR3 is CASSLGHQRGQYF. Written as DNA, the CDR3 is TGTGCCAGCAGCTTAGGACACCAGAGGGGGCAGTATTTT.